This TCR beta chain was sequenced for a study of CD8+CD57+ T cells in acquired aplastic anemia. Overall study: Recorded DNA amounts for sorted CD4+ and CD8+ cells had an average of around 3.4 ug. Reads per healthy sample averaged around 9.9 million (CD4+) and 11 million to 12 million (CD8+). Study observations and caveats: Patients had about 31 CD8+ CDR3 sequences in common with controls (the shared set). Between the patient and control groups, CD8+ Simpson's diversity did not differ significantly.

TCR beta VDJ combinations and CDR3 sequences were profiled from genomic DNA. In TCRdb, the reads were re-called with MiXCR into one record per CDR3 protein. Of approximately 170,000 distinct CDR3 sequences in the sample, about 60% were seen once. This clonotype was detected only a few times. What it binds is unknown. With V trimmed by 0 bases and J by 6 bases, 5 bases remained unmatched. Germline CDR1 and CDR2: MNHEY and SVGEGT. The CDR3 sequence is 15 residues long. The chain joins TRBV6-2 or TRBV6-3 to TRBJ2-1; 7 bases are shared with TRBD1. The source material was sorted CD4+, CD8+, or CD8+CD57+ T cells (not recorded which) from PBMCs. This clonotype originated in a human donor in good health. The CDR3 nucleotides read TGTGCCAGCAGTTACTCCGCGACAGGGCCCAATGAGCAGTTCTTC. It encodes CASSYSATGPNEQFF.